One and the same sample provided the 20 T cell receptor beta chains below, sequenced in a study of cytomegalovirus exposure and HLA in healthy donors. Assay used: immunoSEQ multiplex PCR; TCRdb lists only in-frame clones, some missing. Of some 160,000 clones listed, roughly nine tenths are singletons. Sequences were obtained from PBMCs. These receptors all come from a man aged 18 to 35 in good health and CMV-seronegative.

The rearrangement links TRBV5-4 to TRBJ2-1; the match to TRBD2 covers 8 bases. This CDR3 contains 14 residues. Germline values: CDR1 SGHNT, CDR2 YYREEE (reference sequence). The V gene end was trimmed by 2 bases and the J gene end by 8 bases; junction bases not matched to a gene: 6. CDR3 sequence: CASSFGAGEHEQFF. The CDR3 DNA sequence: TGTGCCAGCAGCTTTGGAGCGGGAGAGCATGAGCAGTTCTTC.

The chain has TRBV21-1 and TRBJ2-7; TRBD2, as called in the table, went unchecked against the DNA. TRBV21-1 is reported as a pseudogene. This CDR3 spans 17 amino acids. The CDR3 DNA follows: TGTGCCAGCAGCCCAAGCGGTGGAGGGGAAACGTCCTACGAGCAGTACGTC. It is translated as CASSPSGGGETSYEQYV.

This clone was detected once. The chain is built from TRBV5-1 and TRBJ2-1, with D perhaps TRBD1 (6 bases). The CDR3 sequence is 15 residues long. CDR1 SGHRS and CDR2 YFSETQ come from the germline V gene. Trimming shortened V by 1 base and J by 2 bases, and 10 bases separated the two germline ends. The CDR3 DNA sequence: TGCGCCAGCAGCTTGAGCCAGGGGCCCTACAATGAGCAGTTCTTC. Its protein is CASSLSQGPYNEQFF.

The V gene is TRBV18, the J gene TRBJ2-2, with 7 bases that match TRBD1. CDR1 is KGHSH and CDR2 is LQKENI in the germline V gene. This CDR3 contains 16 residues. V lost 1 base and J lost 3; bases outside the gene matches: 5. The CDR3 spells CASSPLGGRYTGELFF. In nucleotides, the CDR3 is TGTGCCAGCTCACCACTAGGGGGCCGATACACCGGGGAGCTGTTTTTT. The full variable domain, with the rest looked up from reference TRBV18 and TRBJ2-2, is NAGVMQNPRHLVRRRGQEARLRCSPMKGHSHVYWYRQLPEEGLKFMVYLQKENIIDESGMPKERFSAEFPKEGPSILRIQQVVRGDSAAYFCASSPLGGRYTGELFFGEGSRLTVL.

The J gene is TRBJ2-7, the V gene TRBV27; a weak D match, TRBD2 (6 bases). CDR3 length: 15 residues. The germline CDR1 and CDR2 sequences are MNHEY and SMNVEV (reference sequence). Deletions cut 6 bases from V and 0 bases from J, with 15 bases between. CDR3 DNA sequence: TGTGCCAGCAGCCCAAAGGCGGGGTACTCCTACGAGCAGTACTTC. The encoded protein is CASSPKAGYSYEQYF.

The CDR3 spells CASSEAIGQGGNTIYF. In DNA form, the CDR3 reads TGTGCCAGCAGTGAAGCGATCGGACAGGGTGGAAACACCATATATTTT. This chain joins TRBV2 and TRBJ1-3; 8 nucleotides line up with TRBD1. CDR3 length equals 16 residues. The V segment lost 0 bases and the J segment 3 bases; nucleotides outside the gene matches: 4. Looked up from germline, CDR1 is SNHLY and CDR2 is FYNNEI.

This clone has only one observation. CDR3 nucleotide sequence: TGCGCCAGCAGCCAAGCGGGACTAGCGGTGCAAGAGACCCAGTACTTC. Protein: CASSQAGLAVQETQYF. This chain links TRBV4-1 with TRBJ2-5, with 11 nucleotides matching TRBD2. From germline, CDR1 is MGHRA and CDR2 YSYEKL. The V gene end was trimmed by 1 base and the J gene end by 2 bases; junction bases not matched to a gene: 3. This CDR3 region has 16 residues.

V gene TRBV5-1 combines with J gene TRBJ2-5; 13 bases line up with TRBD2. Germline lookup yields CDR1 SGHRS and CDR2 YFSETQ. The CDR3 spans 16 residues. With V trimmed by 2 bases and J by 4 bases, 5 bases remained unmatched. The CDR3 is CASSFQGLAGVETQYF. The CDR3 DNA sequence: TGCGCCAGCAGCTTCCAAGGACTAGCGGGAGTAGAGACCCAGTACTTC.

The chain joins TRBV27 to TRBJ1-1; D perhaps matches TRBD1 (5 bases). CDR1 and CDR2 from the germline V gene are MNHEY and SMNVEV (reference sequence). The germline V and J ends were trimmed by 4 bases and 0 bases, with 15 bases remaining between them. This CDR3 region has 16 residues. CDR3 residues: CASSYRGGGMNTEAFF. The CDR3 DNA reads as TGTGCCAGCAGTTATAGGGGTGGAGGGATGAACACTGAAGCTTTCTTT.

This chain uses TRBV10-2 with TRBJ2-5, with a tentative D call TRBD2 (6 bases). With 5 bases removed from V and 1 base from J, the gap between germline ends came to 14 bases. In germline, CDR1 is WSHSY, CDR2 SAAADI. CDR3 length: 15 residues. CDR3 sequence reads: CASSQEGLGQETQYF. In DNA, the CDR3 is TGCGCCAGCAGTCAGGAGGGACTCGGCCAAGAGACCCAGTACTTC.

The chain couples TRBV7-9 to TRBJ2-1; 11 bases align to TRBD2. CDR1 and CDR2 (germline): SEHNR, FQNEAQ (reference sequence). The CDR3 has 19 residues. The V and J ends lost 0 bases and 4 bases, in that order; junction bases with no gene match: 11. CDR3 loop: CASSLAHSLLAGVYNEQFF. CDR3 bases: TGTGCCAGCAGCTTAGCCCACTCCTTACTAGCGGGGGTATACAATGAGCAGTTCTTC.

The rearrangement joins TRBV5-4 to TRBJ1-1; TRBD1 is a possible D gene (5 bases). This CDR3 spans 14 amino acids. Trimming cost V 0 bases and J 4 bases, with 10 bases left between them. Germline V gene sequence: CDR1 SGHNT, CDR2 YYREEE (reference sequence). CDR3 amino acids: CASSLVGASTEAFF. The CDR3 bases are TGTGCCAGCAGCTTGGTTGGGGCCAGCACTGAAGCTTTCTTT.

This clone was observed a handful of times. The chain combines TRBV9 with TRBJ1-6; 9 nucleotides line up with TRBD1. The germline V gene encodes CDR1 SGDLS and CDR2 YYNGEE. With V trimmed by 3 bases and J by 0 bases, 7 bases remained unmatched. The CDR3 contains 18 residues. DNA for the CDR3: TGTGCCAGCAGCGAGAGGACAGGGGCCAGCTCCTATAATTCACCCCTCCACTTT. Its protein product is CASSERTGASSYNSPLHF.

This chain connects TRBV7-9 to TRBJ2-7; TRBD1 is a possible D gene (6 bases). The CDR3 is 15 amino acids. CDR1 and CDR2 (germline): SEHNR, FQNEAQ (reference sequence). V lost 1 base and J lost 1, with 11 bases in between. Here the CDR3 DNA reads TGTGCCAGCAGCTTAGGAGGACAGACTTCCTACGAGCAGTACGTC. Protein: CASSLGGQTSYEQYV.

This clone appeared a single time. The chain links TRBV9 to TRBJ2-2, with 12 positions matching TRBD2. The CDR3 runs 17 residues. V dropped 4 bases and J dropped 1; count of bases not matched to a gene: 5. Germline CDR1 SGDLS, CDR2 YYNGEE. The CDR3 loop is CASSLRTSGVNTGELFF. The DNA for the CDR3 is TGTGCCAGCAGCCTCCGGACTAGCGGGGTGAACACCGGGGAGCTGTTTTTT.

J is TRBJ1-6 and V is TRBV5-1; 9 bases fit TRBD1. Trimming took 3 bases from V and 8 from J; bases not matched to a gene: 6. CDR1 is SGHRS, CDR2 YFSETQ, per germline. This CDR3 spans 15 amino acids. DNA of the CDR3: TGCGCCAGCAGCTGGACAGGGGAGGTTGATTCACCCCTCCACTTT. Its protein product is CASSWTGEVDSPLHF.

Concerning this clone itself: At the DNA level, this CDR3 is encoded by other sequences in the same sample as well. This rearrangement joins TRBV9 to TRBJ2-3; no clear D. Trimming stripped 0 bases from V and 6 bases from J, with 5 bases between. The length of the CDR3 is 12 residues. In germline, CDR1 is SGDLS, CDR2 YYNGEE. The CDR3 DNA reads TGTGCCAGCAGCGTAGTGGGCGATACGCAGTATTTT. The encoded protein is CASSVVGDTQYF.

This chain uses TRBV15 with TRBJ2-1, with TRBD2 identical over 15 bases. V trimming: 0 bases; J trimming: 7 bases; junction bases outside the gene matches: 7. The CDR3 spans 18 residues. Germline CDR1 is LNHNV and CDR2 is YYDKDF (reference sequence). The CDR3, as DNA: TGTGCCACCAGCAGAGATTGGACTAGCGGGGGGGATATTAATGAGCAGTTCTTC. Translating gives CATSRDWTSGGDINEQFF.

The CDR3 sequence is CASSLVSQNRYTF. The CDR3 region has the DNA TGTGCCAGCAGCTTAGTTTCCCAAAATCGGTACACCTTC. The V call is TRBV7-9, the J call TRBJ1-2; D is undetermined. Germline V lookup: CDR1 SEHNR, CDR2 FQNEAQ (reference sequence). This CDR3 is 13 amino acids long. V was cut by 1 base and J by 11 bases, with 14 bases left in between.

V is TRBV2 and J is TRBJ1-1; 8 nucleotides agree with TRBD1. Germline V CDR1 and CDR2: SNHLY, FYNNEI. The length of the CDR3 is 16 residues. The junction had 9 bases not matched to a gene; V was cut back by 5 bases and J by 1 base. CDR3 nucleotide sequence: TGTGCCAGCAGTACGAGACAGGGGATGAGGAACACTGAAGCTTTCTTT. Amino acid sequence: CASSTRQGMRNTEAFF.